The clone carrying this TCR beta chain was seen repeatedly, ten times or more. The target antigen is unknown. This record comes from a study of T-cell reconstitution after alpha-beta-depleted transplantation in children. Notes on the study in general: From newly produced T cells came most of the T-cell counts and diversity one year after transplant. By about two months after transplant, alpha-beta T cells reportedly arose from several hundred graft clones that had expanded. In some patients, recipient T cells and intrathymic progenitors surviving conditioning explained high day-60 diversity.

Germline V gene sequence: CDR1 SEHNR, CDR2 FQNEAQ (reference sequence). The V gene lost 2 bases and the J gene lost 8 bases, with 15 bases spanning the gap. There are 15 residues in the CDR3. A library of TCRbeta sequences, prepared with unique molecular identifiers, was generated. MiXCR was run by TCRdb on the PCR reads, yielding one entry per CDR3 protein. The table has some 300,000 distinct CDR3 sequences, over 9% seen once. Here the sequenced sample was PBMCs, taken before TCRalphabeta/CD19-depleted stem cell transplant. This clonotype was sampled from a boy under two years old with acute myeloid leukemia, due to receive a stem cell transplant. This sequence joins TRBV7-9 and TRBJ1-4; D remains ambiguous. CDR3 nucleotides: TGTGCCAGCAGCTTAATGAACAGCCAAAGAGAAAAACTGTTTTTT. It encodes CASSLMNSQREKLFF.